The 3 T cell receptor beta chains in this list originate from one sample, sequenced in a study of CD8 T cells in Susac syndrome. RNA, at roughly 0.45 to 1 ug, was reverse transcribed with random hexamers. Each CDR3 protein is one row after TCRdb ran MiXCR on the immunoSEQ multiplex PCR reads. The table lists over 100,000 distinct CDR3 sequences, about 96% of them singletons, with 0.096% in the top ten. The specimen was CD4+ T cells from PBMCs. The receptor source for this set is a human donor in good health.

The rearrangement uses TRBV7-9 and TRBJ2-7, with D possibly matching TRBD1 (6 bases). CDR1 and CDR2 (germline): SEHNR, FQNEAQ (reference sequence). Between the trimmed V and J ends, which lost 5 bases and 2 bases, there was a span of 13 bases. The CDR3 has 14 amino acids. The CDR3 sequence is CASSAPGQPYEQYF. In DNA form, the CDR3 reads TGTGCCAGCAGCGCCCCGGGACAACCCTACGAGCAGTACTTC. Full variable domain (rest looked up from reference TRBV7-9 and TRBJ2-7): DTGVSQNPRHKITKRGQNVTFRCDPISEHNRLYWYRQTLGQGPEFLTYFQNEAQLEKSRLLSDRFSAERPKGSFSTLEIQRTEQGDSAMYLCASSAPGQPYEQYFGPGTRLTVT.

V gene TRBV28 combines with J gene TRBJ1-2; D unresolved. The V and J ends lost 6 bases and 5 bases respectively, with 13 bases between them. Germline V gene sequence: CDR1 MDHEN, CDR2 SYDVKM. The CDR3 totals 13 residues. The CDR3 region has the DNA TGTGCCAGCAGCGGGTCATCATCATATGGCTACACCTTC. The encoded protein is CASSGSSSYGYTF.

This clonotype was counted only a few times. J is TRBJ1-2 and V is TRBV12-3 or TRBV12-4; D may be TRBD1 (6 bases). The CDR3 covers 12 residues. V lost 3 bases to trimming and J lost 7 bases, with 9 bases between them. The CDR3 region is CASSLGGGGYTF. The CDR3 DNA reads TGTGCCAGCAGTTTGGGGGGCGGTGGCTACACCTTC.